This paragraph covers one T cell receptor beta chain sequence. This receptor's antigen is unknown. Base quality data are lacking; no much larger clone is found one base away. These data come from a study of Ad26.COV2.S vaccination and SARS-CoV-2 variants (dated by TCRdb to the early 2020s). A note on the overall study: Vaccine-arm donors were drawn from COV1001, a multicentre, randomized, double-blind, placebo-controlled phase I-IIa trial of Ad26.COV2.S in healthy adults. Ad26.COV2.S was administered intramuscularly at 5 x 10^10 or 1 x 10^11 viral particles, either as a single shot or as two shots given 56 days apart. TCRbeta repertoire sequencing served as the tool for gauging how specific and how broad the SARS-CoV-2-reactive T cell receptors were following Ad26.COV2.S vaccination. The TCR-sequenced set comprised around 30 samples: about 19 Ad26.COV2.S vaccine recipients, 5 placebo recipients and 8 SARS-CoV-2 convalescent individuals. Participants in the trial were split at random into five groups of five each, receiving low-dose or high-dose Ad26.COV2.S once or twice, or else placebo on both occasions. Throughout the experiments and outcome assessment, investigators stayed blinded to trial group allocation. The paper as a whole reports these results and caveats: It was noted by the authors that total T cell responses may have been underestimated by the TCR breadth and depth analyses. Vaccine and placebo recipients had comparable non-spike TCR breadth, which fits with the vaccine containing only spike. Higher spike-specific TCR breadth was observed in Ad26.COV2.S recipients than in placebo recipients (P = 0.0014). The study lacked the statistical power to compare responses across vaccine doses or regimens. Substantial breadth of spike-specific CD8+ and CD4+ T cell responses was reported after vaccination.

Trimming takes 0 bases off V and 3 bases off J; junction bases not matched to a gene: 4. From its cysteine to its phenylalanine, the CDR3 spans 15 amino acids. Of all the DNA, just the CDR3 is kept, 45 bases in frame from base 1. Sequences ENHRY (CDR1) and SYGVKD (CDR2) are obtained from the germline V gene. The immunoSEQ Assay was used to sequence TCRbeta CDR3 regions. After extraction, genomic DNA underwent amplification by bias-controlled multiplex PCR, followed by high-throughput sequencing. Regarding the original processing steps: To quantify the absolute abundance of every unique TCRbeta CDR3 region, sequences were collapsed and filtered. Usable DNA was measured by amplifying reference genes present in all nucleated cells, and TCRbeta template counts were normalized to that usable DNA to estimate T cell fraction. Repertoire TCRs were annotated as SARS-CoV-2-specific by exact matching of V gene, CDR3 amino acid sequence and J gene to a known reactive TCR set. The reference SARS-CoV-2 TCR set was obtained from MIRA and was filtered for enrichment in COVID-19-positive ImmuneCODE repertoires, whereby public or cross-reactive TCRs were removed. Based on the MIRA antigens, annotated TCRs were further analysed at the level of specific ORF or position within ORF. Depth was the summed frequency of annotated unique rearrangements, while breadth was defined as annotated unique rearrangements over total unique productive rearrangements. Group comparisons of TCR breadth used two-sided Wilcoxon rank-sum tests. The table was pulled from immuneACCESS by TCRdb, which kept in-frame rearrangements only. Such tables lose some clones; where checked, under half of the loss comes from unresolved V genes, and the rest has no known cause. V and J calls and clone size are copied from that table; D and trimming were computed from the DNA. The sample has about 400,000 clones on record, roughly 90% of them singletons. Of the sample, approximately 1.9% is held by the ten largest clones.

The sample's treatment or condition label, decoded: some 19 received Ad26.COV2.S at low or high dose, single or two shots; a few received placebo; per-sample allocation not given. Repertoires of vaccine and placebo recipients were sequenced from samples taken on day 63 after the first injection. Between 29 July and 7 August 2020, Cohort 1b enrolled about 27 adults aged 18-55 years at one site in Boston, USA. Ad26.COV2.S consisted of a replication-incompetent adenovirus type 26 vector by which a prefusion-stabilized SARS-CoV-2 spike protein from the original Wuhan strain was expressed. Here the chain combines TRBV10-3 and TRBJ2-7; 8 bases in between match TRBD2. The origin of this receptor is a person aged 18-60 years who received the Ad26.COV2.S COVID-19 vaccine or a placebo. Sequenced material: peripheral blood, taken in a trial of Ad26.COV2.S vaccine versus placebo. CDR3 protein: CAISESGGEIYEQYF. The DNA sequence reads TGTGCCATCAGTGAGTCCGGGGGGGAGATCTACGAGCAGTACTTC.